These 2 T cell receptor beta chains share one sample of origin, sequenced in a study of OX40 agonist ivuxolimab in advanced cancers. Only in-frame clones appear in the TCRdb table, and some are missing; sequencing was by immunoSEQ multiplex PCR. The data show more than 55,000 clones, with 70% to 90% seen just once and approximately 1.2% held by the top ten. The sequenced sample was CD4+ or CD8+ T cells sorted from blood, obtained in a trial of the OX40 agonist ivuxolimab. The source of these receptors is an adult with an advanced solid tumor such as melanoma, head and neck, liver or kidney cancer.

This sequence joins TRBV25-1 and TRBJ1-2; D is uncertain. CDR3 length: 13 residues. V lost 4 bases and J 11 bases, leaving 17 bases between the germline ends. Germline V gene lookup returns CDR1 MGHDK and CDR2 SYGVNS. The CDR3 reads CASSGGVGWGYTF. The CDR3 nucleotides read TGTGCCAGCAGTGGCGGTGTCGGTTGGGGATACACCTTC.

J is TRBJ2-5 and V is TRBV28; D not certain. The CDR3 runs to 13 residues. Trimming pared 4 bases from V and 4 bases from J, leaving 10 bases between. Per the germline V gene, CDR1 is MDHEN and CDR2 is SYDVKM. This chain's CDR3 is CASSSQTPETQYF. The CDR3 nucleotides are TGTGCCAGCAGTTCGCAAACACCAGAGACCCAGTACTTC.